This is a list of T cell receptor beta chains from one sample in a study of early T cells in non-severe SARS-CoV-2 infection. Each CDR3 protein gets one entry after TCRdb re-called the 5' RACE reads with MiXCR. The data show more than 40,000 distinct CDR3 sequences, approximately 5.1% seen once. The starting material was whole blood, obtained at baseline. Receptors originate from an adult who was a healthcare worker with PCR-confirmed SARS-CoV-2 infection or an uninfected control (not recorded which). Both conserved end residues are part of each CDR3. Fields, in order: V gene, clone size, CDR3 length, D gene, J gene, CDR3 DNA, CDR3 protein. A D gene is named only where the DNA matches it firmly. Only some rows state a clone size, as once, few, many or a class for expanded clones.

V: TRBV10-3
size: many
length: 13
D: -
J: TRBJ1-1
DNA: TGTGCCATCAGTGAGTCAGGGAACACTGAAGCTTTCTTT
CDR3: CAISESGNTEAFF

V: TRBV7-6
size: many
length: 14
D: -
J: TRBJ2-5
DNA: TGTGCCAGCAGCGGGCGGGACAGACAAGAGACCCAGTACTTC
CDR3: CASSGRDRQETQYF

V: TRBV11-2
size: many
length: 15
D: -
J: TRBJ2-7
DNA: TGTGCCAGCAGCTTAGCTAGGGACACACCATACGAGCAGTACTTC
CDR3: CASSLARDTPYEQYF

V: TRBV20-1
size: many
length: 13
D: -
J: TRBJ2-3
DNA: TGCAGTGCTAGTAGTCCGACTACAGATACGCAGTATTTT
CDR3: CSASSPTTDTQYF

V: TRBV7-8
size: many
length: 14
D: -
J: TRBJ2-5
DNA: TGTGCCAGCAGCTTGAACTCCCAGAAGGAGACCCAGTACTTC
CDR3: CASSLNSQKETQYF

V: TRBV3-1
size: few
length: 14
D: -
J: TRBJ1-3
DNA: TGTGCCAGCAGCCAAGAATCTGGGGGGGACACCATATATTTT
CDR3: CASSQESGGDTIYF

V: TRBV29-1
size: many
length: 13
D: TRBD1
J: TRBJ2-3
DNA: TGCAGCGAAAGACAGGGCCCCGCAGATACGCAGTATTTT
CDR3: CSERQGPADTQYF

V: TRBV20-1
size: many
length: 13
D: TRBD2
J: TRBJ2-7
DNA: TGCAGTGCTAGCTCGCGGGAGTACAACGAGCAGTACTTC
CDR3: CSASSREYNEQYF

V: TRBV28
size: -
length: 12
D: -
J: TRBJ2-5
DNA: TGTGCCAGCGGGGCCGCCGGAGAGACCCAGTACTTC
CDR3: CASGAAGETQYF

V: TRBV29-1
size: many
length: 15
D: TRBD2
J: TRBJ2-1
DNA: TGCAGCGTTACCGGGACTAGCTTGGTGTACAATGAGCAGTTCTTC
CDR3: CSVTGTSLVYNEQFF

V: TRBV6-2/TRBV6-3
size: many
length: 18
D: TRBD2
J: TRBJ2-1
DNA: TGTGCCAGCAGCCCCAACCGACTAGCGGGTACTTCCTACAATGAGCAGTTCTTC
CDR3: CASSPNRLAGTSYNEQFF

V: TRBV20-1
size: few
length: 14
D: TRBD1
J: TRBJ1-2
DNA: TGCAGTGCAAATCTAGGACAGGGGACAGGAGGCTACACCTTC
CDR3: CSANLGQGTGGYTF

V: TRBV4-2
size: many
length: 17
D: -
J: TRBJ2-7
DNA: TGTGCCAGCAGCCAAGATGGGGGCGGCGGGAGCATATACGAGCAGTACTTC
CDR3: CASSQDGGGGSIYEQYF

V: TRBV24-1
size: many
length: 14
D: -
J: TRBJ2-1
DNA: TGTGCCACCAGTGATTTACAGGGTTCCGATGAGCAGTTCTTC
CDR3: CATSDLQGSDEQFF

V: TRBV5-6
size: many
length: 13
D: -
J: TRBJ2-7
DNA: TGTGCCAGCAGCTCCCGGGACGTGGACGAGCAGTACTTC
CDR3: CASSSRDVDEQYF

V: TRBV7-9
size: few
length: 14
D: -
J: TRBJ1-1
DNA: TGTGCCAGCAGCTTAGTCCAGGGTAGTACTGAAGCTTTCTTT
CDR3: CASSLVQGSTEAFF

V: TRBV24-1
size: few
length: 18
D: TRBD2
J: TRBJ2-3
DNA: TGTGCCACCAGTCAGGGAGCCGGGACTAGTAGGTTGACAGATACGCAGTATTTT
CDR3: CATSQGAGTSRLTDTQYF

V: TRBV5-6
size: -
length: 15
D: -
J: TRBJ2-3
DNA: TGTGCCAGCGGGAAACCCATTTGGGGCACAGATACGCAGTATTTT
CDR3: CASGKPIWGTDTQYF

V: TRBV20-1
size: many
length: 14
D: -
J: TRBJ2-7
DNA: TGCAGTGCTAGATCCCCGACTCACTCCTACGAGCAGTACTTC
CDR3: CSARSPTHSYEQYF

V: TRBV7-2
size: many
length: 12
D: -
J: TRBJ1-2
DNA: TGTGCCAGCAGCTTAGTGCTCGGAGGCTACACCTTC
CDR3: CASSLVLGGYTF

V: TRBV12-3/TRBV12-4
size: many
length: 14
D: -
J: TRBJ2-7
DNA: TGTGCCAGCAGTTTTGGTGACGTGCGCTACGAGCAGTACTTC
CDR3: CASSFGDVRYEQYF

V: TRBV3-1
size: many
length: 17
D: TRBD2
J: TRBJ2-1
DNA: TGTGCCAGCAGCCAAGAAGTTCTAGCGGGAGGGGGTAATGAGCAGTTCTTC
CDR3: CASSQEVLAGGGNEQFF

V: TRBV6-1
size: many
length: 12
D: -
J: TRBJ2-7
DNA: TGTGCCACGACAGGAGGGGGGTTGGAGCAGTACTTC
CDR3: CATTGGGLEQYF

V: TRBV24-1
size: many
length: 15
D: -
J: TRBJ2-3
DNA: TGTGCCACCAGTGATCGGACCCCTAAAGGAGATACGCAGTATTTT
CDR3: CATSDRTPKGDTQYF

V: TRBV20-1
size: many
length: 15
D: -
J: TRBJ2-1
DNA: TGCAGTGCTAGCTTAGGGGGATTGGGAGAGAATGAGCAGTTCTTC
CDR3: CSASLGGLGENEQFF

V: TRBV20-1
size: many
length: 17
D: -
J: TRBJ1-5
DNA: TGCAGTGCTAGCCAACCAACAGGCACCTCCGTCTATCAGCCCCAGCATTTT
CDR3: CSASQPTGTSVYQPQHF

V: TRBV10-3
size: many
length: 13
D: -
J: TRBJ1-2
DNA: TGTGCCATCGACGCAGGAAGTAGAGGTGCTTACACCTTC
CDR3: CAIDAGSRGAYTF

V: TRBV5-1
size: many
length: 15
D: TRBD2
J: TRBJ2-7
DNA: TGCGCCAGCAGCCCGGTAGCGGGTGGGGCGTACGAGCAGTACTTC
CDR3: CASSPVAGGAYEQYF

V: TRBV19
size: many
length: 15
D: TRBD2
J: TRBJ2-4
DNA: TGTGCCAGTAGGGCGAAATCGGGGGGGCTTAGCATTCAGTACTTC
CDR3: CASRAKSGGLSIQYF

V: TRBV5-1
size: -
length: 16
D: -
J: TRBJ1-5
DNA: TGCGCCAGCAGCCCGGGACTGGGTAATAGCAATCGGCCCCAGCATTTT
CDR3: CASSPGLGNSNRPQHF

V: TRBV29-1
size: few
length: 14
D: TRBD1
J: TRBJ2-1
DNA: TGCAGCGTTGAAGATAGGGACAGATACAATGAGCAGTTCTTC
CDR3: CSVEDRDRYNEQFF

V: TRBV19
size: few
length: 15
D: TRBD2
J: TRBJ2-1
DNA: TGTGCCAGCACAAAGACTAGCGGCCTATACAATGAGCAGTTCTTC
CDR3: CASTKTSGLYNEQFF

V: TRBV7-6
size: many
length: 14
D: TRBD1
J: TRBJ2-7
DNA: TGTGCCAGCAGCTTAGGGGGACAGGGTAACGAGCAGTACTTC
CDR3: CASSLGGQGNEQYF

V: TRBV4-2
size: many
length: 17
D: -
J: TRBJ1-3
DNA: TGTGCCAGCAGCCAACTCCAGACCGGCCTCTCTGGAAACACCATATATTTT
CDR3: CASSQLQTGLSGNTIYF

V: TRBV4-2
size: few
length: 16
D: TRBD2
J: TRBJ2-4
DNA: TGTGCCAGCAGCCCTAGCGGGAGGGCCTCCAAAAACATTCAGTACTTC
CDR3: CASSPSGRASKNIQYF

V: TRBV10-2
size: many
length: 13
D: TRBD1
J: TRBJ1-1
DNA: TGCGCCAGCAGTGGGACAGGGCTCACTGAAGCTTTCTTT
CDR3: CASSGTGLTEAFF

V: TRBV20-1
size: many
length: 14
D: TRBD2
J: TRBJ2-1
DNA: TGCAGTGCTTCGCTAGCGGGAGTGTACAATGAGCAGTTCTTC
CDR3: CSASLAGVYNEQFF

V: TRBV5-1
size: few
length: 14
D: -
J: TRBJ1-1
DNA: TGCGCCAGCAGCATACAGCAGATACACACTGAAGCTTTCTTT
CDR3: CASSIQQIHTEAFF

V: TRBV27
size: many
length: 15
D: TRBD1
J: TRBJ2-1
DNA: TGTGCCAGCAGGCCCGGGACAGGGGGATACAATGAGCAGTTCTTC
CDR3: CASRPGTGGYNEQFF

V: TRBV20-1
size: -
length: 11
D: -
J: TRBJ2-5
DNA: TGCAGTGCACAGAGCGGAGAGACCCAGTACTTC
CDR3: CSAQSGETQYF

V: TRBV7-6
size: many
length: 14
D: TRBD2
J: TRBJ2-3
DNA: TGTGCCAGCAGAAATAGCGGGAGTACAGATACGCAGTATTTT
CDR3: CASRNSGSTDTQYF

V: TRBV4-2
size: -
length: 15
D: -
J: TRBJ1-1
DNA: TGTGCCAGCAGCCAAGACCGACAAGGACTCACTGAAGCTTTCTTT
CDR3: CASSQDRQGLTEAFF

V: TRBV10-2
size: many
length: 16
D: -
J: TRBJ2-5
DNA: TGCGCCAGCAGTCCAGAAAAGCCCCTGCCTATGGAGACCCAGTACTTC
CDR3: CASSPEKPLPMETQYF

V: TRBV2
size: few
length: 14
D: -
J: TRBJ1-5
DNA: TGTGCCAGCAGTGAAATAGACATCAATCAGCCCCAGCATTTT
CDR3: CASSEIDINQPQHF

V: TRBV12-3/TRBV12-4
size: many
length: 12
D: -
J: TRBJ2-3
DNA: TGTGCCAGCAGTTTGGACACAGATACGCAGTATTTT
CDR3: CASSLDTDTQYF

V: TRBV20-1
size: -
length: 18
D: -
J: TRBJ2-3
DNA: TGCAGTGCTAGAGTGGTTTCCTCTAGCGCGCCTAGCACAGATACGCAGTATTTT
CDR3: CSARVVSSSAPSTDTQYF

V: TRBV20-1
size: many
length: 14
D: -
J: TRBJ1-5
DNA: TGCAGTGCGCAGACCCCAACCGGGGATCCAGCCCAGCATTTT
CDR3: CSAQTPTGDPAQHF

V: TRBV20-1
size: -
length: 19
D: TRBD2
J: TRBJ2-7
DNA: TGCAGTGCTAGAAGTAGAGTAGCGGGAGCTCAAGGGTTATTCTACGAGCAGTACTTC
CDR3: CSARSRVAGAQGLFYEQYF

V: TRBV20-1
size: many
length: 15
D: TRBD2
J: TRBJ2-3
DNA: TGCAGTGCTACTCGTTCTAGCGGGAGGTTAGATACGCAGTATTTT
CDR3: CSATRSSGRLDTQYF

V: TRBV9
size: many
length: 14
D: -
J: TRBJ2-1
DNA: TGTGCCAGCAGCGTAGACGGGGGCCGGGATGAGCAGTTCTTC
CDR3: CASSVDGGRDEQFF

V: TRBV7-8
size: many
length: 16
D: TRBD1
J: TRBJ2-5
DNA: TGTGCCAGCAGCTTAGGATCGGGACAGATAGAAGAGACCCAGTACTTC
CDR3: CASSLGSGQIEETQYF